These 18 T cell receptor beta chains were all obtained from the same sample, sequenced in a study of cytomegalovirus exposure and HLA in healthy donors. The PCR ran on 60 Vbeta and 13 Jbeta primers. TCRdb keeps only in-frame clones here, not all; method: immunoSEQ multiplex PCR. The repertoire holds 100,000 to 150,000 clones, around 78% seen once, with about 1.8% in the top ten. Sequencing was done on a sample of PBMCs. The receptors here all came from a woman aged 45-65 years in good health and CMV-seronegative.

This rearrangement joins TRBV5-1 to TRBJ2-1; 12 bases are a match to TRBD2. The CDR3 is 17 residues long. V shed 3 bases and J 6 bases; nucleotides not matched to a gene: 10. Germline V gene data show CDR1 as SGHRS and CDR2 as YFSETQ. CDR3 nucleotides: TGCGCCAGCAGCTCCTCCTCGACTAGCGGGGGTATCAATGAGCAGTTCTTC. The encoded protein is CASSSSSTSGGINEQFF.

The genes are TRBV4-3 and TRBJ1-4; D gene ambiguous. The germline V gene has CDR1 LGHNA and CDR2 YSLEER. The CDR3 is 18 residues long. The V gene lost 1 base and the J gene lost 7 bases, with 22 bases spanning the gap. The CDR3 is CASSQGRRPGRKTEKLFF. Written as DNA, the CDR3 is TGCGCCAGCAGCCAAGGCCGCAGGCCGGGAAGAAAAACTGAAAAACTGTTTTTT.

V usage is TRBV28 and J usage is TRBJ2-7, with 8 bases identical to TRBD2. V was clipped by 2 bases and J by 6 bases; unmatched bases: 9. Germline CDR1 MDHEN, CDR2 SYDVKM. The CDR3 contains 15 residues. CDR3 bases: TGTGCCAGCAGTTTAAGGGGACTAGTCGTCTCCGAGCAGTACTTC. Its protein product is CASSLRGLVVSEQYF.

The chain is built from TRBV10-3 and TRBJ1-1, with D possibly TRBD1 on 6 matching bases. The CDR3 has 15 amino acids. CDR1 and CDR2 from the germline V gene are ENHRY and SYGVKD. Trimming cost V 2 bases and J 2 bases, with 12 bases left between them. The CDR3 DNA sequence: TGTGCCATCAGTGAGGGTTGGACAGTCAACACTGAAGCTTTCTTT. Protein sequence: CAISEGWTVNTEAFF.

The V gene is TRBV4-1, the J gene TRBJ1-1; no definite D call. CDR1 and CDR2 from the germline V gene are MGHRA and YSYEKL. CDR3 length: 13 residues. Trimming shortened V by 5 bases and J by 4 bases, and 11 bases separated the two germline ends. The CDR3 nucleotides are TGCGCCAGCAGCAGCGTGGAGGGCACTGAAGCTTTCTTT. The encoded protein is CASSSVEGTEAFF.

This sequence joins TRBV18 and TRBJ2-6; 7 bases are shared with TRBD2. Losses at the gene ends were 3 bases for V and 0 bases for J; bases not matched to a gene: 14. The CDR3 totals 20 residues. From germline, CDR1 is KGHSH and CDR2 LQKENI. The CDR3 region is CASSPSGATGHSSGANVLTF. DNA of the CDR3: TGTGCCAGCTCACCCAGCGGGGCCACTGGCCACTCCTCTGGGGCCAACGTCCTGACTTTC.

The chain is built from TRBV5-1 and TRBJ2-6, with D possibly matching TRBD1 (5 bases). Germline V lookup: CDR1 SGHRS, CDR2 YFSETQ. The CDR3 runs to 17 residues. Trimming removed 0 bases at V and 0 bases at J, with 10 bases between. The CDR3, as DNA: TGCGCCAGCAGCTTGGGCCAGGGCAGCTCTGGGGCCAACGTCCTGACTTTC. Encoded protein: CASSLGQGSSGANVLTF.

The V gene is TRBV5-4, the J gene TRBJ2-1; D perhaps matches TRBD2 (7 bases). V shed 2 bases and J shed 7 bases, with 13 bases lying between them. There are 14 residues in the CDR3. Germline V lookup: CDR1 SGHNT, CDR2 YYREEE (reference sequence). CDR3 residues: CASSFRGAGNEQFF. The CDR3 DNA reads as TGTGCCAGCAGCTTCCGGGGGGCGGGGAATGAGCAGTTCTTC.

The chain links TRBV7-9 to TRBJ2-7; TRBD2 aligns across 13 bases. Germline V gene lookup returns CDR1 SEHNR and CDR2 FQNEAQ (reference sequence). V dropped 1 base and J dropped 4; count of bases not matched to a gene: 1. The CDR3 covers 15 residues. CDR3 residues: CASSLGTSGRYEQYV. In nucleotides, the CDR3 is TGTGCCAGCAGCTTAGGGACTAGCGGGAGATACGAGCAGTACGTC.

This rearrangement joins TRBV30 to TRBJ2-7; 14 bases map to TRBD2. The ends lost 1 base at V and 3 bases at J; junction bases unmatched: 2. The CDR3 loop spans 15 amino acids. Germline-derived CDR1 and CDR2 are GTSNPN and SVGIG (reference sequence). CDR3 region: CAWSGGLAGGYEQYF. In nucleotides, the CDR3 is TGTGCCTGGAGTGGAGGACTAGCGGGAGGCTACGAGCAGTACTTC.

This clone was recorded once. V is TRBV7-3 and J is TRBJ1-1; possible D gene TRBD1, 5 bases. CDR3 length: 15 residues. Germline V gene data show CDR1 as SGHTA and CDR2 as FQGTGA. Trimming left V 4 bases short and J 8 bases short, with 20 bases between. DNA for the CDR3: TGTGCCAGCAGCTCGGGAGCACAGGCTGGGGGGGAAGCTTTCTTT. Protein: CASSSGAQAGGEAFF.

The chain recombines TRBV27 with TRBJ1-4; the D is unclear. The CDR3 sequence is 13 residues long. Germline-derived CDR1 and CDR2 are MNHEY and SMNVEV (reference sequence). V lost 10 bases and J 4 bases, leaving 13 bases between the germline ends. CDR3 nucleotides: TGTGCCACCAGCGCAGCGTTTAATGAAAAACTGTTTTTT. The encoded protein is CATSAAFNEKLFF.

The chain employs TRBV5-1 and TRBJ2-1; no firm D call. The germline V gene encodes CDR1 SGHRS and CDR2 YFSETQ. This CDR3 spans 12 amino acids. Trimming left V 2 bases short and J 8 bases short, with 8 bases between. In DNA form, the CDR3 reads TGCGCCAGCAGCTTTCAAGACTATGAGCAGTTCTTC. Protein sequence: CASSFQDYEQFF.

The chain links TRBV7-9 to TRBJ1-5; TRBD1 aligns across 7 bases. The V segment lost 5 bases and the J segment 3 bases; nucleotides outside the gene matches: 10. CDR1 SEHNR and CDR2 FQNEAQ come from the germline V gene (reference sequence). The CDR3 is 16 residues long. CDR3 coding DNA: TGTGCCAGCAGCCAGTCCGGGCAGGGGGTCAATCAGCCCCAGCATTTT. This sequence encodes CASSQSGQGVNQPQHF.

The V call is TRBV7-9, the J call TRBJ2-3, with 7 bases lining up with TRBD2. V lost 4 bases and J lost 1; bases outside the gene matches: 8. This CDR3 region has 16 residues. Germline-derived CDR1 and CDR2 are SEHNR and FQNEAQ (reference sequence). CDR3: CASSSSGASGTDTQYF. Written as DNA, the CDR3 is TGTGCCAGCAGCTCTAGCGGAGCTAGTGGCACAGATACGCAGTATTTT.

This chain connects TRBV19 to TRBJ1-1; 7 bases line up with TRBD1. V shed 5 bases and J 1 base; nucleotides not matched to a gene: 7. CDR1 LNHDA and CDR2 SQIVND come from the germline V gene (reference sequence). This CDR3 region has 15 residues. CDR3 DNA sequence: TGTGCCAGTAGTGCGGCCGGGACAGAGAACACTGAAGCTTTCTTT. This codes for CASSAAGTENTEAFF.

The CDR3 here is CASSLDRDTEAFF. DNA of the CDR3: TGCGCCAGCAGCTTGGACAGGGACACTGAAGCTTTCTTT. The chain recombines TRBV5-1 with TRBJ1-1, with TRBD1 as a possible D gene (6 bases). CDR1 is SGHRS, CDR2 YFSETQ, per germline. The CDR3 consists of 13 residues. Trimming left V 0 bases short and J 3 bases short, with 6 bases between.

The CDR3 nucleotides are TGTGCCAGCCATTCGACTAGCCTCTACAATGAGCAGTTCTTC. This sequence encodes CASHSTSLYNEQFF. This rearrangement joins TRBV6-6 to TRBJ2-1; 7 nucleotides line up with TRBD2. J was trimmed by 3 bases and V by 8 bases; bases with no gene match: 7. Germline V gives CDR1 MNHNY, CDR2 SVGAGI (reference sequence). This CDR3 comprises 14 residues.